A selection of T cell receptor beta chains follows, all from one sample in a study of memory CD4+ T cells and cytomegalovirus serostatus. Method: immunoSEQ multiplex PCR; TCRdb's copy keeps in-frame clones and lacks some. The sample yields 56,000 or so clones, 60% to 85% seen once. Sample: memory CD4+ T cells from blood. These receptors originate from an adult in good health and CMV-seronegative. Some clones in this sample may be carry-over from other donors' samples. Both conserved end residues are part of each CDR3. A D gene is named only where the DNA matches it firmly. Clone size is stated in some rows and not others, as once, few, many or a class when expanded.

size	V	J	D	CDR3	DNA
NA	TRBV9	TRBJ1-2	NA	CASSVGQLLNYGYTF	TGTGCCAGCAGCGTAGGACAGCTTTTGAACTATGGCTACACCTTC
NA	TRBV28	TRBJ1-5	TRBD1	CASSLRRGLQPQHF	TGTGCCAGCAGTTTAAGGAGGGGGCTACAGCCCCAGCATTTT
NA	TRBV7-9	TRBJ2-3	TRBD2	CASSFYTGTSASDTQYF	TGTGCCAGCAGCTTTTACACCGGGACTAGCGCTTCAGATACGCAGTATTTT
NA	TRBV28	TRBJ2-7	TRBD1	CASTGASYEQYF	TGTGCCAGTACAGGGGCTAGCTACGAGCAGTACTTC
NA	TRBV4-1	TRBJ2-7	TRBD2	CASSPSGSRAPYEQYF	TGCGCCAGCAGCCCTAGCGGGAGTAGGGCCCCCTACGAGCAGTACTTC
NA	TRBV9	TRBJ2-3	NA	CASSVASTSEDTQYF	TGTGCCAGCAGCGTAGCTTCAACTAGTGAGGATACGCAGTATTTT
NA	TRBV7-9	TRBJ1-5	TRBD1	CASSLQTGSEPQHF	TGTGCCAGCAGCCTACAGACAGGGAGCGAGCCCCAGCATTTT
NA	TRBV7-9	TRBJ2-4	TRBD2	CASSLTSGVVIQYF	TGTGCCAGCAGCTTGACTAGCGGGGTCGTCATTCAGTACTTC
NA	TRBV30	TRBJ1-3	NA	CAWTQGFEGNTIYF	TGTGCCTGGACCCAGGGGTTTGAGGGAAACACCATATATTTT
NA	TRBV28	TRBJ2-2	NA	CASRQEGPYTGELFF	TGTGCCAGCAGACAAGAGGGCCCCTACACCGGGGAGCTGTTTTTT
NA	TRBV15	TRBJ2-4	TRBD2	CATSRDYGGVAKNIQYF	TGTGCCACCAGCAGAGATTACGGGGGGGTAGCCAAAAACATTCAGTACTTC
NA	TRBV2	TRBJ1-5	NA	CASSEALGTGNQPQHF	TGTGCCAGCAGTGAAGCGCTTGGCACAGGGAATCAGCCCCAGCATTTT
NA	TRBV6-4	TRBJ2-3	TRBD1	CASSRQGAGDTQYF	TGTGCCAGCAGCAGACAGGGGGCCGGAGATACGCAGTATTTT
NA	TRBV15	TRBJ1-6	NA	CATRQRDVGSPLHF	TGTGCCACCAGGCAACGGGACGTGGGTTCACCCCTCCACTTT
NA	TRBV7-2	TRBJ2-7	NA	CASSPQGTSYEQYF	TGTGCCAGCAGCCCGCAGGGTACTTCCTACGAGCAGTACTTC
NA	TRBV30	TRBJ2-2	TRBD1	CAWSVLTGVGELFF	TGTGCCTGGAGTGTTCTCACAGGGGTCGGGGAGCTGTTTTTT
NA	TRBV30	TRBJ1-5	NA	CAWSHGTGNQPQHF	TGTGCCTGGAGTCACGGGACGGGCAATCAGCCCCAGCATTTT
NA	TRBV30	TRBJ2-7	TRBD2	CAWSPPPRLAVTYEQYF	TGTGCCTGGAGTCCCCCCCCCAGACTAGCGGTAACCTACGAGCAGTACTTC
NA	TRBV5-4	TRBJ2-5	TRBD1	CASSLRTGTQETQYF	TGTGCCAGCAGCTTGCGGACAGGGACCCAAGAGACCCAGTACTTC
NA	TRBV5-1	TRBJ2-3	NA	CASSFQQGIDTQYF	TGCGCCAGCAGCTTCCAACAGGGCATAGATACGCAGTATTTT
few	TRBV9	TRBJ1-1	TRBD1	CASSAGQGNTEAFF	TGTGCCAGCAGCGCGGGACAGGGAAACACTGAAGCTTTCTTT
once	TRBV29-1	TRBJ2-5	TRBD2	CSASTAGGAETQYF	TGCAGCGCCTCAACTGCCGGGGGGGCCGAGACCCAGTACTTC
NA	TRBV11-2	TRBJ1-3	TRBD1	CASSSHGQGAGNTIYF	TGTGCCAGCAGCTCACATGGACAGGGCGCTGGAAACACCATATATTTT
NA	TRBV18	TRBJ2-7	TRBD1	CASSPPYRDRSSYEQYF	TGTGCCAGCTCACCACCTTACCGGGACAGAAGCTCCTACGAGCAGTACTTC
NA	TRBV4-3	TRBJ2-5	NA	CASSQGSAGAGETQYF	TGCGCCAGCAGCCAAGGGTCAGCAGGAGCAGGAGAGACCCAGTACTTC
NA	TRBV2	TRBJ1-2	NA	CASHRIRYGYTF	TGTGCCAGCCACAGGATCCGCTATGGCTACACCTTC
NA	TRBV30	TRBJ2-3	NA	CAWMDLTDTQYF	TGTGCCTGGATGGACTTGACAGATACGCAGTATTTT
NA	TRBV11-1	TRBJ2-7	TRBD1	CAIRGTDPTRSYEQYF	TGTGCCATCAGGGGGACAGACCCCACCCGATCCTACGAGCAGTACTTC
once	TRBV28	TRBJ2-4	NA	CASSSGHSRRVQYF	TGTGCCAGCAGTTCGGGACACTCGAGGAGGGTTCAGTACTTC
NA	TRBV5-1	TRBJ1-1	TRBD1	CASSPMDRGPTEAFF	TGCGCCAGCAGCCCAATGGACAGGGGGCCCACTGAAGCTTTCTTT
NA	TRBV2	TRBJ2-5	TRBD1	CASSALGQGGETQYF	TGTGCCAGCAGCGCCTTGGGACAGGGAGGAGAGACCCAGTACTTC
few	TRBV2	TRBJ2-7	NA	CASSVPSAYEQYF	TGTGCCAGCAGTGTCCCTAGCGCCTACGAGCAGTACTTC